This TCR beta chain was captured in a study of blood T cell repertoires in COVID-19. On the study more broadly: Italy, Spain and the United States were the sources of the convalescent and acute COVID-19 samples. In each case, the material was cDNA or gDNA derived from T cells, B-cell-depleted T cells, or PBMCs.

Per the original methods: How many nucleated cells were present was estimated from reference gene primer amplification. Only in-frame clones appear in the TCRdb table, and some are missing; sequencing was by immunoSEQ multiplex PCR. V, J and clone size are those of that table, while D and trimming were read from the DNA. Among 100,000 to 150,000 clones, around 90% were seen once, and the ten largest hold about 1.5%. Germline loops: CDR1 LNHDA, CDR2 SQIVND (reference sequence). V shed 3 bases, J shed 0 bases, and the junction held 9 bases outside the gene matches. This CDR3 has 17 residues. V usage is TRBV19 and J usage is TRBJ2-3; TRBD2 agrees at 7 bases. The sequenced sample consisted of peripheral blood. This TCR was sampled from a human donor in a cohort sampled during active COVID-19. CDR3 amino acids: CASSMAISSGSTDTQYF. In DNA, the CDR3 is TGTGCCAGTAGTATGGCCATATCTAGCGGAAGCACAGATACGCAGTATTTT.